Presented here are 27 T cell receptor beta chains from one specimen sequenced in a study of shared clonotypes between healthy human individuals. It was CD45RO-negative cells, positively selected for CCR7, that made up naive CD8 cells, with terminally differentiated effector memory CD45RA+ cells excluded. Libraries were prepared by immunoSEQ multiplex PCR; TCRdb keeps only in-frame clonotypes and omits some of them. This table has around 2,000,000 clones, about 95% appearing once. Sequencing was carried out using naive CD8+ T cells sorted from blood. These receptors were taken from a man between 18 and 29 years old in good health.

The chain recombines TRBV11-1 with TRBJ2-5; 7 positions match TRBD2. There are 14 residues in the CDR3. Germline CDR1 is SGHAT and CDR2 is FQDESV (reference sequence). The V gene end was trimmed by 5 bases and the J gene end by 2 bases; junction bases not matched to a gene: 5. Here the CDR3 DNA reads TGTGCCAGCAGCCCACTAGCGTCTCAAGAGACCCAGTACTTC. Translated, it gives CASSPLASQETQYF.

For this clone: The sample contains more than one DNA sequence encoding this CDR3. The V call is TRBV10-3, the J call TRBJ2-7; no clear D gene. Trimming cost V 2 bases and J 4 bases, with 3 bases left between them. Germline V gives CDR1 ENHRY, CDR2 SYGVKD. This CDR3 comprises 11 residues. The CDR3 nucleotides read TGTGCCATCAGTGAGGGTTACGAGCAGTACTTC. Protein product: CAISEGYEQYF.

This clone was counted a single time. The chain recombines TRBV10-2 with TRBJ1-1, with unresolved D. The CDR3 length is 12 residues. The ends were cut back, 2 bases at V and 6 bases at J, with 7 bases in the middle. The germline CDR1 and CDR2 sequences are WSHSY and SAAADI. CDR3 in DNA: TGCGCCAGCAGTGAGAGGAGCTCTGAAGCTTTCTTT. Protein: CASSERSSEAFF.

The chain is built from TRBV10-3 and TRBJ2-1; D call uncertain. V was shortened by 6 bases and J by 6 bases, with 12 bases between the two germline ends. CDR3 size: 13 residues. CDR1 is ENHRY, CDR2 SYGVKD, per germline. The CDR3 region is CAIRDALGNEQFF. CDR3 bases: TGTGCCATCAGGGACGCGTTGGGCAATGAGCAGTTCTTC.

The chain carries TRBV5-1 and TRBJ2-3; 7 positions match TRBD1. The CDR3 extends over 15 amino acids. With 6 bases clipped from V and 3 bases from J, the junction kept 10 bases outside the gene matches. Germline CDR1 is SGHRS and CDR2 is YFSETQ. CDR3 in DNA: TGCGCCAGCAAGCCGTTACAGGGGATTACAGATACGCAGTATTTT. This sequence encodes CASKPLQGITDTQYF.

This chain links TRBV5-4 with TRBJ1-6; D is undetermined. V lost 4 bases and J lost 7, with 18 bases in between. The germline CDR1 and CDR2 sequences are SGHNT and YYREEE (reference sequence). The CDR3 has 16 amino acids. CDR3 region: CASSRSGPLSNSPLHF. The DNA for the CDR3 is TGTGCCAGCAGCCGCTCAGGACCGTTAAGCAATTCACCCCTCCACTTT.

This chain uses TRBV5-4 with TRBJ2-1; 11 nucleotides line up with TRBD2. Per germline, CDR1 SGHNT and CDR2 YYREEE (reference sequence). The CDR3 totals 16 residues. Trimming removed 4 bases from V and 3 bases from J; junction bases left unmatched: 6. CDR3 bases: TGTGCCAGCAGCGAAACTAGCGGGAGTATCTACAATGAGCAGTTCTTC. It specifies CASSETSGSIYNEQFF.

The rearrangement links TRBV2 to TRBJ1-2; 9 bases fit TRBD1. The CDR3 has 15 amino acids. The J segment lost 5 bases and the V segment lost 4 bases, leaving 8 bases of the junction unmatched. Germline V lookup: CDR1 SNHLY, CDR2 FYNNEI. CDR3 protein: CASSGWTGVEYGYTF. The DNA of the CDR3 is TGTGCCAGCAGTGGATGGACAGGGGTGGAGTATGGCTACACCTTC.

This clone showed up just once. This rearrangement joins TRBV7-9 to TRBJ2-1; no clear D. CDR1 and CDR2 (germline): SEHNR, FQNEAQ (reference sequence). The CDR3 is 11 residues long. V was pared by 2 bases and J by 11 bases, with 7 bases between. The CDR3 sequence: CASSLTPKQFF. Written as DNA, the CDR3 is TGTGCCAGCAGCTTAACACCCAAGCAGTTCTTC.

The chain recombines TRBV5-1 with TRBJ2-3; TRBD1 agrees at 7 bases. The CDR3 contains 14 residues. CDR1 and CDR2 (germline): SGHRS, YFSETQ. V gave up 2 bases and J gave up 4 bases; unmatched junction bases: 4. CDR3 amino acids: CASSFTGAPDTQYF. CDR3 sequence (DNA): TGCGCCAGCAGCTTTACAGGGGCCCCAGATACGCAGTATTTT.

The chain joins TRBV6-5 to TRBJ2-1, with D possibly matching TRBD2 (5 bases). Germline V gene lookup returns CDR1 MNHEY and CDR2 SVGAGI. The CDR3 spans 15 residues. Trimming cost V 6 bases and J 8 bases, with 20 bases left between them. The CDR3 region is CASSPETTGIDEQFF. The CDR3 nucleotides read TGTGCCAGCAGCCCTGAGACAACGGGGATCGATGAGCAGTTCTTC.

The chain recombines TRBV5-4 with TRBJ2-7; the D gene is possibly TRBD1 (5 bases). V shed 4 bases and J shed 7 bases, with 12 bases lying between them. The germline CDR1 and CDR2 sequences are SGHNT and YYREEE (reference sequence). This CDR3 has 12 amino acids. In nucleotides, the CDR3 is TGTGCCAGCAGCACAGGCCTCGGGGAGCAGTACTTC. Its protein product is CASSTGLGEQYF.

In regard to this clone: Other DNA sequences in this specimen translate into the identical CDR3. This rearrangement joins TRBV4-3 to TRBJ2-7; 7 bases fit TRBD1. The ends lost 1 base at V and 2 bases at J; junction bases unmatched: 5. Germline lookup yields CDR1 LGHNA and CDR2 YSLEER. The CDR3 length is 15 residues. CDR3 in DNA: TGCGCCAGCAGCCAAGGCAGACAGGGCCCCTACGAGCAGTACTTC. As protein: CASSQGRQGPYEQYF.

V gene TRBV4-1 combines with J gene TRBJ1-1; D is uncertain. CDR1 and CDR2 from the germline V gene are MGHRA and YSYEKL. V was shortened by 0 bases and J by 1 base, with 9 bases between the two germline ends. CDR3 size: 15 residues. The CDR3 nucleotides read TGCGCCAGCAGCCAAGACCCCGCAGGGAACACTGAAGCTTTCTTT. It is translated as CASSQDPAGNTEAFF.

V is TRBV4-2 and J is TRBJ1-4; D unresolved. The V gene's germline CDR1 is LGHNA and CDR2 YNFKEQ. This CDR3 region has 15 residues. Between the trimmed V and J ends, which lost 1 base and 4 bases, there was a span of 10 bases. DNA of the CDR3: TGTGCCAGCAGCCAAGTTTACGGGAATAATGAAAAACTGTTTTTT. Its translation: CASSQVYGNNEKLFF.

V gene TRBV9 combines with J gene TRBJ2-1; TRBD2 matches 8 bases. CDR1 and CDR2 from the germline V gene are SGDLS and YYNGEE. The CDR3 contains 17 residues. J gave up 7 bases and V 3 bases, and 15 bases lay outside the gene matches. This CDR3 reads CASSEREGPALSNEQFF. CDR3 bases: TGTGCCAGCAGCGAACGGGAGGGGCCAGCTCTATCGAATGAGCAGTTCTTC.

The chain combines TRBV21-1 with TRBJ1-6; the listed D gene, TRBD1, was not tested against the DNA. TRBV21-1 is assigned pseudogene status. The CDR3 totals 16 residues. DNA of the CDR3: TGTGCCAGCCCGCAATATAGGGGCAGGGAAAGATCACCCCTCCACTTT. It codes for CASPQYRGRERSPLHF.

The chain combines TRBV4-1 with TRBJ2-7; D is unresolved. The ends were cut back, 0 bases at V and 0 bases at J, with 9 bases in the middle. CDR1 is MGHRA, CDR2 YSYEKL, per germline. The CDR3 runs to 15 residues. DNA of the CDR3: TGCGCCAGCAGCCAAGAACACAGTGACTCCTACGAGCAGTACTTC. The encoded protein is CASSQEHSDSYEQYF.

The J gene is TRBJ2-6, the V gene TRBV2; tentatively, D is TRBD1 (6 bases). Trimming left V 3 bases short and J 0 bases short, with 18 bases between. The germline CDR1 and CDR2 sequences are SNHLY and FYNNEI. The CDR3 length is 19 residues. The CDR3 nucleotides read TGTGCCAGCAGTGATCTTATACCCGGGACACCCTCTGGGGCCAACGTCCTGACTTTC. Its protein product is CASSDLIPGTPSGANVLTF.

This clone was observed a single time. The V and J genes are TRBV29-1 and TRBJ2-2, with a possible D match to TRBD2 (5 bases). Per the germline V gene, CDR1 is SQVTM and CDR2 is ANQGSEA. The CDR3 sequence is 16 residues long. V lost 3 bases and J lost 1, with 15 bases in between. The CDR3 DNA follows: TGCAGCGTTGAGAGGTTGGAGGTGATGAACACCGGGGAGCTGTTTTTT. The encoded protein is CSVERLEVMNTGELFF.

This clone was counted once. The gene calls are TRBV28 and TRBJ2-3, with 9 bases identical to TRBD1. Germline CDR1 and CDR2: MDHEN and SYDVKM. The CDR3 consists of 15 residues. J gave up 1 base and V 10 bases, and 9 bases lay outside the gene matches. CDR3 loop: CATSAGQGRTDTQYF. CDR3 in DNA: TGTGCCACCTCGGCGGGACAGGGACGCACAGATACGCAGTATTTT.

This chain joins TRBV4-3 and TRBJ1-4, with D perhaps TRBD1 (6 bases). Per germline, CDR1 LGHNA and CDR2 YSLEER. Trimming took off 0 bases at V and 7 bases at J, with 15 bases between the two ends. The CDR3 covers 16 residues. The CDR3 sequence is CASSQDSQGNSEKLFF. The CDR3 nucleotides read TGCGCCAGCAGCCAAGATTCACAGGGTAACTCTGAAAAACTGTTTTTT.

This clone is a singleton in its sample. J is TRBJ1-2 and V is TRBV11-2; the D gene is possibly TRBD1 (6 bases). Germline assignment: CDR1 SGHAT and CDR2 FQNNGV. V shed 1 base and J shed 1 base, with 10 bases lying between them. This CDR3 contains 15 residues. DNA for the CDR3: TGTGCCAGCAGCTTAGGGGACACTCTTAACTATGGCTACACCTTC. Encoded protein: CASSLGDTLNYGYTF.

This chain uses TRBV4-1 with TRBJ1-1, with a weak D call TRBD1 (6 bases). V lost 4 bases, J lost 0 bases, and 18 bases lay in between. The V gene's germline CDR1 is MGHRA and CDR2 YSYEKL. The CDR3 loop spans 17 amino acids. The CDR3 DNA follows: TGCGCCAGCAGCCTTTCCGACAGGACCCCCATGAACACTGAAGCTTTCTTT. It translates to CASSLSDRTPMNTEAFF.

V and J are TRBV9 and TRBJ2-7, with unresolved D. The CDR3 contains 13 residues. The germline V gene has CDR1 SGDLS and CDR2 YYNGEE. V was shortened by 0 bases and J by 6 bases, with 10 bases between the two germline ends. The CDR3 DNA sequence: TGTGCCAGCAGCGTAGGGATTGTAGGCGAGCAGTACTTC. Translated: CASSVGIVGEQYF.

The chain carries TRBV7-9 and TRBJ2-1; 7 bases are shared with TRBD2. Germline V gene lookup returns CDR1 SEHNR and CDR2 FQNEAQ (reference sequence). Trimming at V came to 1 base and at J to 6 bases, leaving 6 bases not matched to a gene. The CDR3 spans 15 residues. DNA for the CDR3: TGTGCCAGCAGCTTAGTAACAGCGGGGCTCAATGAGCAGTTCTTC. Translation: CASSLVTAGLNEQFF.

The rearrangement joins TRBV9 to TRBJ2-3; unclear D gene. The CDR3 sequence is 16 residues long. Germline V lookup: CDR1 SGDLS, CDR2 YYNGEE. With 4 bases removed from V and 5 bases from J, the gap between germline ends came to 20 bases. The DNA for the CDR3 is TGTGCCAGCAGCTCACCCCGGGCCGCCAAAGAAGATACGCAGTATTTT. Its protein is CASSSPRAAKEDTQYF.